This record looks at one TCR beta chain sequence and its context. This specimen belongs to a study of blood T cell repertoires in COVID-19. About the research overall: Sources were T cells, B-cell-depleted T cells, or PBMCs; the material itself was cDNA or gDNA.

This CDR3 is built from 16 residues. The V gene end was trimmed by 4 bases and the J gene end by 7 bases; junction bases not matched to a gene: 12. Looked up from germline, CDR1 is KGHSH and CDR2 is LQKENI. Original methodology: Using reference gene primer amplification, nucleated cell counts were estimated. The protocol was immunoSEQ multiplex PCR, while the TCRdb copy is restricted to in-frame clones and leaves out a portion. The V and J calls and clone size were taken over from that table, and D and trimming were inferred from the DNA. The sample holds more than 85,000 clones, roughly four fifths seen once.

The sequence came from a human donor in a cohort sampled during active COVID-19. The sample comprised peripheral blood. This sequence joins TRBV18 and TRBJ2-7, with 11 bases fitting TRBD2. CDR3 DNA: TGTGCCAGCTCACTCTCCGCGCGACTAGCGGGGATTGAGCAGTACTTC. It translates to CASSLSARLAGIEQYF.